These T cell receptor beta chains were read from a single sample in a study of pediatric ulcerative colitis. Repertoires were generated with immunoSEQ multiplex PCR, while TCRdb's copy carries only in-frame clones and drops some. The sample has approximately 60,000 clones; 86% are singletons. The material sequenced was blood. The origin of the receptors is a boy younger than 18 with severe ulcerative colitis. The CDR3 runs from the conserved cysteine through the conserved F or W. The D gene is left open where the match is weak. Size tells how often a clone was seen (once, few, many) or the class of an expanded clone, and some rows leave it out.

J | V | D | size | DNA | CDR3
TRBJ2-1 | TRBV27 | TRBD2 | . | TGTGCCAGCAGTATGGCGGGAGGGCCAATTGAGCAGTTCTTC | CASSMAGGPIEQFF
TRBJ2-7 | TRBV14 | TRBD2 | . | TGTGCCAGCAGCCAAGGTGGGACTAGTATGTACGAGCAGTACTTC | CASSQGGTSMYEQYF
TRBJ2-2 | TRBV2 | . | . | TGTGCAAGCAGGTCGGAAAACACCGGGGAGCTGTTTTTT | CASRSENTGELFF
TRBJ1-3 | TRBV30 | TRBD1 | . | TGTGCCTGCCAGGACAGGGGCTCTGGAAACACCATATATTTT | CACQDRGSGNTIYF
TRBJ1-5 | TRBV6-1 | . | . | TGTGCCAGCAGTGAAAAGTCCCTGGGCAATCAGCCCCAGCATTTT | CASSEKSLGNQPQHF
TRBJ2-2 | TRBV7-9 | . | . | TGTGCCAGCAGCTTAGATGTGGCAGCGCTTCACACCGGGGAGCTGTTTTTT | CASSLDVAALHTGELFF
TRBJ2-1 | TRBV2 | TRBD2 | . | TGTGCCAGCAGTGAAAATTCCTACAGCGGGAGGGCCGACAATGAGCAGTTCTTC | CASSENSYSGRADNEQFF
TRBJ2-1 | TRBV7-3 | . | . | TGTGCCAGCAGCTTAGGGGATAACTCCTACAATGAGCAGTTCTTC | CASSLGDNSYNEQFF
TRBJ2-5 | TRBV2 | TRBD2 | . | TGTGCCAGCAGTGAAGAAGAAGGAGGACTAGCGGGAGATGGGGAGACCCAGTACTTC | CASSEEEGGLAGDGETQYF
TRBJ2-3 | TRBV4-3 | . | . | TGCGCCAGCAGCCAAGGGCCTAGCGCCGGCACAGATACGCAGTATTTT | CASSQGPSAGTDTQYF
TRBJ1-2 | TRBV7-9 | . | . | TGTGCCAGCAGCTTGGATACGGGAGGGGCGAAGGGTGGCTACACCTTC | CASSLDTGGAKGGYTF
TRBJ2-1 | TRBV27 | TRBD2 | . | TGTGCTAGCGGGAAGCGGTCCTACAATGAGCAGTTCTTC | CASGKRSYNEQFF
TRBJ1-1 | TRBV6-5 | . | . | TGTGCCAGCAGTTCGAGTCCTGGGGTGGACACTGAAGCTTTCTTT | CASSSSPGVDTEAFF
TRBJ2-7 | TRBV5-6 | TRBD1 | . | TGTGCCAGCAGCTATTACAGGGGGCCCTTTTACGAGCAGTACTTC | CASSYYRGPFYEQYF
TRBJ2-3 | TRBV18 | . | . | TGTGCCAGCTCACCTACTAGGATTAGTTCAGATACGCAGTATTTT | CASSPTRISSDTQYF
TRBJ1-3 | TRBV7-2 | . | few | TGTGCCAGCAGCTCCGAACGGTTGTCTGGAAACACCATATATTTT | CASSSERLSGNTIYF
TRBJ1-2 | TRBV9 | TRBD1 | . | TGTGCCAGCAGCGCACAGGGGGGGTTCAACGGCTACACCTTC | CASSAQGGFNGYTF
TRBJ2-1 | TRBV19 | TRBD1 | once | TGTGCCAGTACCCTCGACAGGGATGGGATTTATGAGCAGTTCTTC | CASTLDRDGIYEQFF
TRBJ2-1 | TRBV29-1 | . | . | TGCAGCGCTCAGGGGGGACTAAGTTCCTACAATGAGCAGTTCTTC | CSAQGGLSSYNEQFF
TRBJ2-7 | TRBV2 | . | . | TGTGCCAGCAGTGAAATGGGTCCCCATATGGGCGAGCAGTACTTC | CASSEMGPHMGEQYF
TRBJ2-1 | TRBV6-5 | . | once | TGTGCCAGCAGTTCCCTGTTGGATGAGCAGTTCTTC | CASSSLLDEQFF
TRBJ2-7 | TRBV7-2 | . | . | TGTGCCAGCAGCAGATACGTAGCCGACGAGCAGTACTTC | CASSRYVADEQYF
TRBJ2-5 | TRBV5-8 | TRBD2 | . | TGTGCCAGCAGTCAGCGGGGGACCGAGACCCAGTACTTC | CASSQRGTETQYF
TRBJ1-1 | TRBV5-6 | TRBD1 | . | TGTGCCAGCAGCTTACCGACAGGGGGCTTGAACACTGAAGCTTTCTTT | CASSLPTGGLNTEAFF
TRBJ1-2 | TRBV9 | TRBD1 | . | TGTGCCAGCAGCGGCCCCAGGGGGGACGGCTACACCTTC | CASSGPRGDGYTF